What follows are 20 T cell receptor beta chains derived from one specimen sequenced in a study of Tregs in tolerant kidney transplant recipients. Their antigens are not known. After 5 to 7 days with irradiated graft donor PBMCs, CFSE-labeled recipient PBMCs were FACS-sorted. TCRdb keeps only in-frame clones here, not all; method: immunoSEQ multiplex PCR. The table has approximately 8,000 clones, roughly 34% seen once. Specimen: CD8+ T cells from blood cultured with allogeneic cells, collected before the transplant. The receptors derive from a human patient who received a combined kidney and bone marrow transplant.

This rearrangement joins TRBV25-1 to TRBJ2-7; TRBD2 matches at 8 bases. Germline CDR1 and CDR2: MGHDK and SYGVNS. The V gene end was trimmed by 6 bases and the J gene end by 5 bases; junction bases not matched to a gene: 9. This CDR3 contains 14 residues. DNA for the CDR3: TGTGCCAGCAGCTTCGGGGGGGAGTATAACGAGCAGTACTTC. Its protein product is CASSFGGEYNEQYF.

This rearrangement joins TRBV2 to TRBJ2-1; 10 bases align to TRBD2. V lost 7 bases, J lost 9 bases, and 9 bases stayed unmatched. Looked up from germline, CDR1 is SNHLY and CDR2 is FYNNEI. The CDR3 totals 14 residues. In DNA form, the CDR3 reads TGTGCCAGCATACCCAGCGGGGGGGTAGTTGAGCAGTTCTTC. Its translation: CASIPSGGVVEQFF.

This sequence joins TRBV7-6 and TRBJ2-1; 7 nucleotides agree with TRBD2. CDR3 length: 13 residues. Trimming cost V 5 bases and J 12 bases; bases outside gene matches: 10. In germline, CDR1 is SGHVS, CDR2 FNYEAQ. The CDR3 bases are TGTGCCAGCAGCCTAGGACGCGGCGGGGGGCAGTTCTTC. Translated, it gives CASSLGRGGGQFF.

The chain is built from TRBV27 and TRBJ2-4; D is perhaps TRBD1 (6 bases). The CDR3 sequence is 15 residues long. CDR1 and CDR2 (germline): MNHEY, SMNVEV (reference sequence). The V end was cut by 2 bases, the J end by 0 bases, with 8 bases between. The CDR3 reads CASSLRGIAKNIQYF. The CDR3 DNA is TGTGCCAGCAGTTTAAGGGGGATAGCCAAAAACATTCAGTACTTC.

The chain is built from TRBV27 and TRBJ2-5; D not certain. Deletions cut 0 bases from V and 1 base from J, with 9 bases between. Germline V gene data show CDR1 as MNHEY and CDR2 as SMNVEV (reference sequence). This CDR3 has 15 residues. Written as DNA, the CDR3 is TGTGCCAGCAGTTTATCTTCGGCAGGCCAAGAGACCCAGTACTTC. Protein product: CASSLSSAGQETQYF.

This clone appeared a few times. CDR3 nucleotides: TGTGCCAGTTCGACAGCCTACGAGCAGTACTTC. Its translation is CASSTAYEQYF. V is TRBV27 and J is TRBJ2-7, with D possibly being TRBD1 (5 bases). The CDR3 length is 11 residues. Trimming pared 9 bases from V and 2 bases from J, leaving 8 bases between. Per the germline V gene, CDR1 is MNHEY and CDR2 is SMNVEV (reference sequence).

The chain is built from TRBV7-3 and TRBJ2-2, with 8 bases matching TRBD1. V dropped 6 bases and J dropped 1; count of bases not matched to a gene: 4. The germline V gene encodes CDR1 SGHTA and CDR2 FQGTGA. This CDR3 is built from 15 residues. The CDR3 DNA is TGTGCCAGCAGACCCGGGACAGGGAACACCGGGGAGCTGTTTTTT. Translation: CASRPGTGNTGELFF.

As regards this clone: Other nucleotide sequences in the sample specify the same CDR3. The chain carries TRBV27 and TRBJ2-1; TRBD2 aligns across 9 bases. This CDR3 region has 12 residues. The germline V gene encodes CDR1 MNHEY and CDR2 SMNVEV (reference sequence). The J segment lost 7 bases and the V segment lost 6 bases, leaving 1 base of the junction unmatched. The CDR3 coding sequence is TGTGCCAGCAGGCTAGCGGGGAATGAGCAGTTCTTC. Its translation: CASRLAGNEQFF.

The V and J genes are TRBV9 and TRBJ2-3; 8 bases are a match to TRBD2. With V trimmed by 4 bases and J by 4 bases, 5 bases remained unmatched. The germline CDR1 and CDR2 sequences are SGDLS and YYNGEE. This CDR3 is 14 amino acids long. DNA of the CDR3: TGTGCCAGCAGCCCCGCGGGGGGTGCAGATACGCAGTATTTT. Protein: CASSPAGGADTQYF.

This clone is medium-sized. V usage is TRBV19 and J usage is TRBJ2-1; 8 bases are a match to TRBD1. The V segment lost 3 bases and the J segment 5 bases; nucleotides outside the gene matches: 0. Germline V CDR1 and CDR2: LNHDA, SQIVND (reference sequence). The CDR3 is made up of 13 amino acids. CDR3 coding DNA: TGTGCCAGTAGTATGACAGGGGACAATGAGCAGTTCTTC. This gives the protein CASSMTGDNEQFF.

As for this clone: Given a much more abundant clone one base away, this may be a read error. This chain connects TRBV28 to TRBJ2-5, with 9 positions matching TRBD1. The end of the DNA fits TRBJ2-7 better, so the J call may be wrong. CDR1 and CDR2 from the germline V gene are MDHEN and SYDVKM. The CDR3 totals 15 residues. The CDR3 region is CASTPRGDRENEQYF. For the CDR3, the DNA is TGTGCCAGCACCCCCCGCGGGGACAGGGAAAACGAGCAGTACTTC.

The chain combines TRBV7-3 with TRBJ1-1; maybe TRBD1 (5 bases). CDR3 length equals 19 residues. The V end lost 2 bases, the J end lost 4 bases, and 26 bases lay between the germline ends. CDR1 SGHTA and CDR2 FQGTGA come from the germline V gene. CDR3 protein: CASSLALSYQVRAVTEAFF. In nucleotides, the CDR3 is TGTGCCAGCAGCTTAGCGCTGTCTTATCAGGTCAGGGCGGTCACTGAAGCTTTCTTT.

This clone was picked up a small number of times. V usage is TRBV9 and J usage is TRBJ1-5; D unclear. The CDR3 runs 13 residues. Trimming pared 4 bases from V and 4 bases from J, leaving 9 bases between. Per germline, CDR1 SGDLS and CDR2 YYNGEE. CDR3 region: CASSMLLNQPQHF. The CDR3 DNA follows: TGTGCCAGCAGCATGCTTCTAAATCAGCCCCAGCATTTT.

In this sample, this clone turned up a few times. This sequence joins TRBV7-6 and TRBJ2-3, with 11 bases fitting TRBD2. CDR1 SGHVS and CDR2 FNYEAQ come from the germline V gene. The V segment lost 2 bases and the J segment 2 bases; nucleotides outside the gene matches: 15. The CDR3 is made up of 20 amino acids. In DNA form, the CDR3 reads TGTGCCAGCAGCTTATCCTCTAGCGGGGGGCAGAGCCCCAACACAGATACGCAGTATTTT. Its translation: CASSLSSSGGQSPNTDTQYF.

The rearrangement joins TRBV4-3 to TRBJ1-1; unclear D gene. The V and J ends lost 1 base and 0 bases respectively, with 12 bases between them. The CDR3 loop spans 16 amino acids. Germline-derived CDR1 and CDR2 are LGHNA and YSLEER. CDR3: CASSQVFGDLNTEAFF. DNA of the CDR3: TGCGCCAGCAGCCAAGTCTTCGGGGATCTGAACACTGAAGCTTTCTTT.

The chain carries TRBV4-1 and TRBJ2-1, with TRBD2 matching 8 bases. The V gene end was trimmed by 3 bases and the J gene end by 4 bases; junction bases not matched to a gene: 5. Germline-derived CDR1 and CDR2 are MGHRA and YSYEKL. The CDR3 totals 15 residues. This CDR3 is CASSQSGSRYNEQFF. The CDR3 bases are TGCGCCAGCAGCCAGAGCGGGAGTAGGTACAATGAGCAGTTCTTC.

This chain joins TRBV29-1 and TRBJ1-1; D is possibly TRBD1 (6 bases). Deletions cut 0 bases from V and 1 base from J, with 15 bases between. Germline values: CDR1 SQVTM, CDR2 ANQGSEA. The CDR3 consists of 16 residues. The CDR3 protein is CSVEDPRLGGNTEAFF. DNA for the CDR3: TGCAGCGTTGAAGATCCACGCTTAGGGGGGAACACTGAAGCTTTCTTT.

CDR3 amino acids: CASSQFQGASGNTIYF. As DNA, the CDR3 is TGTGCCAGCAGCCAATTCCAGGGGGCGTCTGGAAACACCATATATTTT. The V call is TRBV7-9, the J call TRBJ1-3, with TRBD1 matching 8 bases. The V gene's germline CDR1 is SEHNR and CDR2 FQNEAQ (reference sequence). Trimming cost V 5 bases and J 1 base; bases outside gene matches: 7. The CDR3 runs to 16 residues.

The gene calls are TRBV7-2 and TRBJ2-2; a weak D match, TRBD2 (5 bases). This CDR3 is 11 amino acids long. Germline CDR1 reads SGHTA; CDR2 reads FQGNSA. The V gene lost 11 bases and the J gene lost 6 bases, with 10 bases spanning the gap. The CDR3 here is CAGGGSGELFF. CDR3 nucleotides: TGTGCCGGCGGCGGGTCCGGGGAGCTGTTTTTT.

CDR3 bases: TGTGCCAGCAGCCAGGGGGACGGGTCCTACGAGCAGTACTTC. It codes for CASSQGDGSYEQYF. The chain links TRBV9 to TRBJ2-7; 7 nucleotides line up with TRBD1. The CDR3 totals 14 residues. Unmatched junction bases numbered 5, after V lost 4 bases and J lost 1 base. Germline CDR1 SGDLS, CDR2 YYNGEE.